This TCR beta chain is drawn from a study of shared clonotypes between healthy human individuals. For the study at large: Per donor, three plates held CD4 naive cells, three held CD4 memory, two held CD8 naive and one held CD8 memory.

This clone was counted only a few times. Its antigen is as yet unknown. The CDR3 runs 15 residues. Germline lookup yields CDR1 LNHDA and CDR2 SQIVND (reference sequence). Trimming removed 5 bases at V and 6 bases at J, with 16 bases between. Study-level findings and limits: Generation probability values for non-shared clonotypes were lower than those for clonotypes shared by all four donors.

Here immunoSEQ multiplex PCR was the method, and the copy in TCRdb shows in-frame clones only, minus some. The top ten clones hold approximately 1.7% of a sample with about 680,000 clones, about 74% of them seen once. Donors included only healthy HIV-negative adults lacking recent acute infections or vaccinations. The sequence derives from a woman aged 25 to 45 in good health. The sequencing sample was made of memory CD4+ T cells sorted from blood. As to subset: CD45RA-negative fraction. J is TRBJ1-4 and V is TRBV19; D perhaps matches TRBD1 (5 bases). In DNA form, the CDR3 reads TGTGCCAGTAGTCTTGTCGATCGGGGCCATGAAAAACTGTTTTTT. Residues: CASSLVDRGHEKLFF.